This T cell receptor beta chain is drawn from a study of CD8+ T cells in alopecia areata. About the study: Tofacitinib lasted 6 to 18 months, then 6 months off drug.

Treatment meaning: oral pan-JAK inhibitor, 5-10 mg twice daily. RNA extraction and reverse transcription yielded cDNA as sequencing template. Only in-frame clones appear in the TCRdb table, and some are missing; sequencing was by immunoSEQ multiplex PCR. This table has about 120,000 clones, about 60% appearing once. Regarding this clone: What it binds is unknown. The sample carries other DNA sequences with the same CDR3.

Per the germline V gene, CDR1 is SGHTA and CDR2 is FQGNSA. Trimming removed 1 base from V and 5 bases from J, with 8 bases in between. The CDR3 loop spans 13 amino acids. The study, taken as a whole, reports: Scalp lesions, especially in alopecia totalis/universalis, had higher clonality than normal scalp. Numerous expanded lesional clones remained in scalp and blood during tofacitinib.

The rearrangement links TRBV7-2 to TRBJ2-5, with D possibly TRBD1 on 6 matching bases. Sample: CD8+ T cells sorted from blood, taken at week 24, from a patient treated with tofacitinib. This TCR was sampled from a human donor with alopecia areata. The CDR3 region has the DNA TGTGCCAGCAGCTTAGACAGGGAGGAGACCCAGTACTTC. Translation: CASSLDREETQYF.